The rows below give T cell receptor beta chains drawn from one sample of a study of blood T cell repertoires in COVID-19. The method was immunoSEQ multiplex PCR; TCRdb's version includes in-frame clones alone and lacks a portion of them. The data hold about 140,000 clones, with roughly 80% observed a single time. The sequenced material came from peripheral blood. These receptors came from a man aged 45-65 years with acute or convalescent COVID-19. The CDR3 runs from the conserved cysteine through the conserved F or W. The D gene is left open where the match is weak. Expanded clones get a size class; other rows say once, few or many, or leave the size out.

clone_size	d_call	v_call	j_call	cdr3_nt	cdr3_aa
few	NA	TRBV15	TRBJ2-3	TGTGCCACCAGCGGTGGGGGGGCGGGTAGCGCTACGCAGTATTTT	CATSGGGAGSATQYF
NA	TRBD1	TRBV5-1	TRBJ1-2	TGCGCCAGCAGCGACCCGGGACAGGGTGACTATGGCTACACCTTC	CASSDPGQGDYGYTF
NA	NA	TRBV3-1/TRBV3-2	TRBJ1-2	TGTGCCAGCAGCCAAGCGGGTCCAGATATTAACTATGGCTACACCTTC	CASSQAGPDINYGYTF
NA	NA	TRBV7-6	TRBJ1-6	TGTGCCAGCAGCTTCGAGCGACAGAATTCACCCCTCCACTTT	CASSFERQNSPLHF
NA	NA	TRBV21-1	TRBJ1-5	TGTGCCAGCATCCACTTAAAGAGGACAGGGAACTCTAGCAATCAGCCCCAGCATTTT	CASIHLKRTGNSSNQPQHF
once	NA	TRBV18	TRBJ2-5	TGTGCCAGCTCACCAGGACAGATACAAGAGACCCAGTACTTC	CASSPGQIQETQYF
few	NA	TRBV9	TRBJ1-2	TGTGCCAGCAGCACCCCATACGGGGACTATGGCTACACCTTC	CASSTPYGDYGYTF
NA	NA	TRBV30	TRBJ1-2	TGTGCCTGGAGTGTACTAAGGGGTGGCTACACCTTC	CAWSVLRGGYTF
NA	NA	TRBV5-6	TRBJ2-3	TGTGCCAGCAGCGGACTGAGCACAGATACGCAGTATTTT	CASSGLSTDTQYF
few	NA	TRBV30	TRBJ1-1	TGTGCCTGGAGTGTACCGAGGACAGAGGTTATGAACACTGAAGCTTTCTTT	CAWSVPRTEVMNTEAFF
NA	NA	TRBV21-1	TRBJ2-1	TGTGCCAGCAGCAATCGACCCCGGCAGGGCTACAATGAGCAGTTCTTC	CASSNRPRQGYNEQFF
NA	TRBD1	TRBV5-1	TRBJ1-3	TGCGCCAGCAGCAAGGGGACAGGGGGATCCTCTGGAAACACCATATATTTT	CASSKGTGGSSGNTIYF
NA	TRBD1	TRBV10-1	TRBJ1-2	TGCGCCAGCAGCGGACAGGGCAAGGGCTACACCTTC	CASSGQGKGYTF
NA	TRBD2	TRBV7-9	TRBJ2-5	TGTGCCAGCAGCTTAGGAATGGCTAGCGGTTTCCAAGAGACCCAGTACTTC	CASSLGMASGFQETQYF
few	TRBD1	TRBV19	TRBJ1-2	TGTGCCAGTAGTGCCAACTCCGGGACAGGGATAATCTATGGCTACACCTTC	CASSANSGTGIIYGYTF
NA	TRBD2	TRBV27	TRBJ2-5	TGTGCCAGCAGTTCGACTAGCGGGGACCAAGAGACCCAGTACTTC	CASSSTSGDQETQYF
NA	NA	TRBV6-5	TRBJ1-5	TGTGCCAGCATAGAAGGAGGGAATCAGCCCCAGCATTTT	CASIEGGNQPQHF
NA	NA	TRBV2	TRBJ2-5	TGTGCCAGCAGTGCCGAAGAGACCCAGTACTTC	CASSAEETQYF
NA	NA	TRBV4-1	TRBJ1-6	TGCGCCAGCAGCCAAGAACCGAGGGCGTCCTATAATTCACCCCTCCACTTT	CASSQEPRASYNSPLHF
few	TRBD1	TRBV4-1	TRBJ1-1	TGCGCCAGCAGCCTTGTCGACCTACAGGGGCGTGCCACTGAAGCTTTCTTT	CASSLVDLQGRATEAFF
NA	TRBD1	TRBV27	TRBJ2-7	TGTGCCAGCAGTTTATCAAGGGACAGGGCCTACGAGCAGTACTTC	CASSLSRDRAYEQYF
NA	TRBD1	TRBV5-1	TRBJ1-6	TGCGCCAGCAGCCCCGGGACAGCTGATAATTCACCCCTCCACTTT	CASSPGTADNSPLHF
few	TRBD1	TRBV25-1	TRBJ2-5	TGTGCCAGCAGGCTCCGGGACAGTCGGGAGACCCAGTACTTC	CASRLRDSRETQYF
NA	NA	TRBV28	TRBJ1-4	TGTGCCAGCAAATCCCCCGGGGCTAATGAAAAACTGTTTTTT	CASKSPGANEKLFF
NA	NA	TRBV2	TRBJ1-6	TGTGCCAGCAGCCCCGACAGCCAGAGGAATTCACCCCTCCACTTT	CASSPDSQRNSPLHF
NA	NA	TRBV7-3	TRBJ2-3	TGTGCCAGCAGCTTTCTGGGACTTACAGATACGCAGTATTTT	CASSFLGLTDTQYF
NA	NA	TRBV27	TRBJ1-2	TGTGCCAGCAGTTACGGACAAGGCTATGGCTACACCTTC	CASSYGQGYGYTF
NA	TRBD2	TRBV7-3	TRBJ2-1	TGTGCCAGCAGCGCGACTAGCGGGGGGCGTAATGAGCAGTTCTTC	CASSATSGGRNEQFF
NA	NA	TRBV7-2	TRBJ1-2	TGTGCCAGCAGCACACCGGGGAGCTATGGCTACACCTTC	CASSTPGSYGYTF
NA	NA	TRBV25-1	TRBJ1-2	TGTGCCAGCAGTGAGACAACGCATGGCTACACCTTC	CASSETTHGYTF
NA	NA	TRBV30	TRBJ1-2	TGTGCCTGGAGTGTATCAGGGCTAGGGGGCTACACCTTC	CAWSVSGLGGYTF
NA	NA	TRBV2	TRBJ1-5	TGTGCCAGCGCGGCAGATAGCAATCAGCCCCAGCATTTT	CASAADSNQPQHF
NA	TRBD1	TRBV6-5	TRBJ1-2	TGTGCCAGCAGACGTGGGACAGGCAAGGCCTATGGCTACACCTTC	CASRRGTGKAYGYTF
NA	NA	TRBV7-9	TRBJ2-6	TGTGCCAGCAGCTTTCCCAGCTCTGGGGCCAACGTCCTGACTTTC	CASSFPSSGANVLTF
NA	NA	TRBV19	TRBJ1-6	TGTGCCAGTAGTATCGCGGGGAATAATTCACCCCTCCACTTT	CASSIAGNNSPLHF
NA	NA	TRBV5-4	TRBJ1-1	TGTGCCAGCAGCTTGTCGTTGGAGAGTTCCACTGAAGCTTTCTTT	CASSLSLESSTEAFF
once	NA	TRBV11-2	TRBJ2-2	TGTGCCAGCGATTTTATCAGGGGCGTCAACACCGGGGAGCTGTTTTTT	CASDFIRGVNTGELFF
NA	TRBD2	TRBV6-4	TRBJ2-1	TGTGCCAGCAGTGCTAGCGGGGGCCCGGGGAATGAGCAGTTCTTC	CASSASGGPGNEQFF
NA	NA	TRBV5-1	TRBJ1-2	TGCGCCAGCAGTCCTGGGGAGTCTGACTACACCTTC	CASSPGESDYTF
few	NA	TRBV19	TRBJ2-7	TGTGCCAGTAGTATGGGACAAGCCTACGAGCAGTACTTC	CASSMGQAYEQYF